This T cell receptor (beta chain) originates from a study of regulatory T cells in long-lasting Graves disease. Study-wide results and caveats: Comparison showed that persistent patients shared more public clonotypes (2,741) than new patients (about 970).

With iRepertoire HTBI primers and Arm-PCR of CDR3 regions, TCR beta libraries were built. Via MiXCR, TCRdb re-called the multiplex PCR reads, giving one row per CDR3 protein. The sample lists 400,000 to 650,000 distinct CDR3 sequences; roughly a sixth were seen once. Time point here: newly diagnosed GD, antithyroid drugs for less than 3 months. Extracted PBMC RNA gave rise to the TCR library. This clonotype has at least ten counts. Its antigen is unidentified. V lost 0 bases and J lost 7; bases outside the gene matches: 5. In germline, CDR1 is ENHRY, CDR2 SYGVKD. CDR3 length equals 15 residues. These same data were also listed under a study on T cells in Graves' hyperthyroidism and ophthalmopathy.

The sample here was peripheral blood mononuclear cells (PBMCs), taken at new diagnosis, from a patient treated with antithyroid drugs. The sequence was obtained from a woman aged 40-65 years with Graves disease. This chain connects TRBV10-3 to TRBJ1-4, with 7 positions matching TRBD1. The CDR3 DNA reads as TGTGCCATCAGTGAGTCGGAGGGGGCAGGTGAAAAACTGTTTTTT. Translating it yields CAISESEGAGEKLFF.